This entry lists 11 T cell receptor beta chains sequenced from one sample in a study of T cells expressing NK-cell markers. Each CDR3 protein gets one entry in TCRdb, which reprocessed the 5' RACE reads and gives no DNA. This sample's table has approximately 170,000 distinct CDR3 sequences. Sequencing input: blood T cells: a sorted CD56 or NKG2C T cell subset, CD4+ or CD8+ T cells, or bulk PBMC T cells (not recorded which). These receptors were obtained from a man between 18 and 69 years old in good health.

The V gene is TRBV6-5, the J gene TRBJ1-6; the TCRdb call, TRBD1, lacks DNA for checking. This CDR3 region has 16 residues. In germline, CDR1 is MNHEY, CDR2 SVGAGI. CDR3 amino acids: CASSYSIARGISPLHF.

This CDR3 reads CASSNRTGGNEQFF. This chain connects TRBV7-8 to TRBJ2-1; TCRdb lists TRBD1, though no DNA is available to test this call. Germline CDR1 SGHVS, CDR2 FQNEAQ. This CDR3 is 14 amino acids long.

This chain's CDR3 is CASSLVGRGSYGYTF. This rearrangement joins TRBV7-9 to TRBJ1-2; TCRdb calls TRBD1, which cannot be checked without DNA. The CDR3 is 15 residues long. The V gene's germline CDR1 is SEHNR and CDR2 FQNEAQ (reference sequence).

The rearrangement joins TRBV25-1 to TRBJ2-5; TCRdb's assignment of TRBD1 cannot be checked, as there is no DNA. Germline V gene sequence: CDR1 MGHDK, CDR2 SYGVNS. This CDR3 has 14 amino acids. The CDR3 is CASSEWTGKETQYF.

This rearrangement joins TRBV7-9 to TRBJ2-1; no DNA is available, so the TRBD1 call from TCRdb remains unchecked. Germline loops: CDR1 SEHNR, CDR2 FQNEAQ (reference sequence). The length of the CDR3 is 17 residues. CDR3 region: CASSLAGQGIVYNEQFF.

The chain uses TRBV10-3 and TRBJ1-2; TCRdb reports TRBD1, a call that lacks DNA to check it against. This CDR3 is 13 amino acids long. Germline V gives CDR1 ENHRY, CDR2 SYGVKD. The CDR3 spells CAISGDPSIGYTF.

This rearrangement joins TRBV7-3 to TRBJ2-3; TCRdb designates TRBD2, a call that cannot be tested without DNA. CDR1 is SGHTA and CDR2 is FQGTGA in the germline V gene. The CDR3 has 15 amino acids. CDR3 region: CASSHSGGAIDTQYF.

The V and J genes are TRBV13 and TRBJ2-1; TCRdb designates TRBD1, a call that cannot be tested without DNA. Per the germline V gene, CDR1 is PRHDT and CDR2 is FYEKMQ (reference sequence). The CDR3 loop spans 16 amino acids. The CDR3 sequence is CASSSRGGEIYNEQFF.

This sequence joins TRBV6-6 and TRBJ1-2. CDR1 is MNHNY, CDR2 SVGAGI, per germline (reference sequence). There are 12 residues in the CDR3. The CDR3 region is CASSTEGGGYTF.

The gene calls are TRBV6-5 and TRBJ1-2; TCRdb reports TRBD1, a call that lacks DNA to check it against. Germline-derived CDR1 and CDR2 are MNHEY and SVGAGI. The CDR3 has 15 amino acids. This chain's CDR3 is CASSREGQGVYGYTF.

The rearrangement joins TRBV7-6 to TRBJ2-3. This CDR3 is 15 amino acids long. Germline V gene data show CDR1 as SGHVS and CDR2 as FNYEAQ. CDR3 in amino acids: CASSLVRSSTDTQYF.